This T cell receptor (beta chain) was documented in a study of tumor and adjacent non-tumor tissue in lung cancer. Background on the study: There were 11 to 12 adenocarcinoma, 2 squamous cell carcinoma and 1 small cell lung cancer cases. Around 4.5 million productive TCRbeta reads were obtained per sample on average. Overall study findings and caveats: Normal lung showed higher cumulative top 100 clone frequency than tumor. Significantly higher TCR diversity was found in tumor than normal lung.

The library came from three nested PCR rounds adapted from ARM-PCR protocols. TCRdb re-called the multiplex PCR reads through MiXCR, storing one row per CDR3 protein. The table lists about 75,000 distinct CDR3 sequences, under 70% of them singletons. No cell sorting was done before RNA was extracted from the tissue. Distant lung tissue was collected more than 3 cm away from the tumor edge. Germline-derived CDR1 and CDR2 are MNHNS and SASEGT. Trimming pared 6 bases from V and 0 bases from J, leaving 12 bases between. The CDR3 contains 14 residues. This clonotype was recorded a few times. Its cognate antigen is unknown. A much larger clone lies one base from this, so it may be a read error.

The TCR comes from a woman between 45 and 60 years old with non-small cell lung cancer. Sequencing was done on a sample of distant non-tumor lung tissue. The rearrangement links TRBV6-1 to TRBJ2-7; no definite D call. In DNA form, the CDR3 reads TGTGCCAGCAGAGAGACGGCCTGCTCCTACGAGCAGTACTTC. Protein sequence: CASRETACSYEQYF.